A selection of T cell receptor beta chains follows, all from one sample in a study of technical replicates of blood from a handful of donors. Profiling relied on immunoSEQ multiplex PCR, and the TCRdb table lists in-frame clones only, not all of them. Among over 85,000 clones listed, 90% to 96% were seen once. The sequenced sample consisted of T cells isolated from PBMCs. Receptor source: a human donor in good health. Each CDR3 is given with its conserved first and last residue. The D gene is left open where the match is weak. A row's size may be missing; if present it is once, few, many or a size class.

clone size: NA; J gene: TRBJ2-5; CDR3 length: 16; D gene: TRBD1; V gene: TRBV10-2; CDR3 DNA: TGCGCCAGCAGTGAGCCCATGACAGGGAGACAAGAGACCCAGTACTTC; CDR3 protein: CASSEPMTGRQETQYF
clone size: NA; J gene: TRBJ1-2; CDR3 length: 16; D gene: TRBD1; V gene: TRBV19; CDR3 DNA: TGTGCCAGTAGTATCTATCCGGGACAGGAATCCTATGGCTACACCTTC; CDR3 protein: CASSIYPGQESYGYTF
clone size: NA; J gene: TRBJ2-7; CDR3 length: 14; D gene: NA; V gene: TRBV5-6; CDR3 DNA: TGTGCCAGCAGCTGGGGGCAGGTGCACTACGAGCAGTACTTC; CDR3 protein: CASSWGQVHYEQYF
clone size: NA; J gene: TRBJ2-6; CDR3 length: 15; D gene: NA; V gene: TRBV28; CDR3 DNA: TGTGCCAGCGGTCAGGGAACGTCTGGGGCCAACGTCCTGACTTTC; CDR3 protein: CASGQGTSGANVLTF
clone size: NA; J gene: TRBJ2-3; CDR3 length: 12; D gene: NA; V gene: TRBV11-3; CDR3 DNA: TGTGCCAGCAGCCAAATCGGGGATACGCAGTATTTT; CDR3 protein: CASSQIGDTQYF
clone size: NA; J gene: TRBJ2-2; CDR3 length: 14; D gene: NA; V gene: TRBV27; CDR3 DNA: TGTGCCAGCAGAAAACCGGGGAGCACCGGGGAGCTGTTTTTT; CDR3 protein: CASRKPGSTGELFF
clone size: NA; J gene: TRBJ2-7; CDR3 length: 14; D gene: NA; V gene: TRBV5-6; CDR3 DNA: TGTGCCAGCAGCCACGATTTTAGCTCCTACGAGCAGTACTTC; CDR3 protein: CASSHDFSSYEQYF
clone size: NA; J gene: TRBJ2-6; CDR3 length: 17; D gene: NA; V gene: TRBV7-3; CDR3 DNA: TGTGCCAGCAGCCGTCGAACGGTTGTCTCTGGGGCCAACGTCCTGACTTTC; CDR3 protein: CASSRRTVVSGANVLTF
clone size: NA; J gene: TRBJ2-2; CDR3 length: 16; D gene: TRBD2; V gene: TRBV10-3; CDR3 DNA: TGTGCCATCAGTGAGTCTAGCGGGAAGTTTTATGGGGAGCTGTTTTTT; CDR3 protein: CAISESSGKFYGELFF
clone size: NA; J gene: TRBJ2-1; CDR3 length: 15; D gene: TRBD2; V gene: TRBV7-2; CDR3 DNA: TGTGCCAGCAGCTTATCTGGCGGGAGATCATATGAGCAGTTCTTC; CDR3 protein: CASSLSGGRSYEQFF
clone size: NA; J gene: TRBJ1-4; CDR3 length: 15; D gene: TRBD1; V gene: TRBV5-1; CDR3 DNA: TGCGCCAGCAGCTCCCCCGGGACAGTAGATGAAAAACTGTTTTTT; CDR3 protein: CASSSPGTVDEKLFF
clone size: NA; J gene: TRBJ1-4; CDR3 length: 15; D gene: TRBD1; V gene: TRBV4-1; CDR3 DNA: TGCGCCAGCAGCCAAGCCGGGACAGCTAATGAAAAACTGTTTTTT; CDR3 protein: CASSQAGTANEKLFF
clone size: NA; J gene: TRBJ2-5; CDR3 length: 17; D gene: NA; V gene: TRBV4-3; CDR3 DNA: TGCGCCAGCAGCCTCGGAGTCTTTAGACGATCTCAAGAGACCCAGTACTTC; CDR3 protein: CASSLGVFRRSQETQYF
clone size: NA; J gene: TRBJ2-7; CDR3 length: 14; D gene: NA; V gene: TRBV4-2; CDR3 DNA: TGTGCCAGCAGCCAAGGCGGACTCTCCTACGAGCAGTACTTC; CDR3 protein: CASSQGGLSYEQYF
clone size: once; J gene: TRBJ2-1; CDR3 length: 15; D gene: NA; V gene: TRBV6-1; CDR3 DNA: TGTGCCAGCTCGGCGGGACTCAGCCCAAAAAATGAGCAGTTCTTC; CDR3 protein: CASSAGLSPKNEQFF
clone size: NA; J gene: TRBJ1-2; CDR3 length: 11; D gene: TRBD1; V gene: TRBV29-1; CDR3 DNA: TGCAGCGTTTGTAGGGGGCAGGAGAAGACCTTC; CDR3 protein: CSVCRGQEKTF
clone size: NA; J gene: TRBJ2-1; CDR3 length: 16; D gene: TRBD2; V gene: TRBV5-1; CDR3 DNA: TGCGCCAGCAGCTTGTGGGTAGCGGGACCTTACAATGAGCAGTTCTTC; CDR3 protein: CASSLWVAGPYNEQFF
clone size: NA; J gene: TRBJ1-1; CDR3 length: 13; D gene: NA; V gene: TRBV27; CDR3 DNA: TGTGCCAGCAGTTTATGGGCGGGAACTGAAGCTTTCTTT; CDR3 protein: CASSLWAGTEAFF
clone size: once; J gene: TRBJ2-4; CDR3 length: 14; D gene: NA; V gene: TRBV5-1; CDR3 DNA: TGCGCCAGCAGCACTAGGCCAGCCAAAAACATTCAGTACTTC; CDR3 protein: CASSTRPAKNIQYF
clone size: NA; J gene: TRBJ2-5; CDR3 length: 13; D gene: NA; V gene: TRBV7-9; CDR3 DNA: TGTGCCAGCAGCTACATTATACAAGAGACCCAGTACTTC; CDR3 protein: CASSYIIQETQYF
clone size: NA; J gene: TRBJ1-1; CDR3 length: 15; D gene: NA; V gene: TRBV27; CDR3 DNA: TGTGCCAGCAGTCTGACAATCACCATGAACACTGAAGCTTTCTTT; CDR3 protein: CASSLTITMNTEAFF
clone size: NA; J gene: TRBJ1-4; CDR3 length: 15; D gene: TRBD1; V gene: TRBV5-4; CDR3 DNA: TGTGCCAGCCGGGGACAGACTGCAACTAATGAAAAACTGTTTTTT; CDR3 protein: CASRGQTATNEKLFF
clone size: NA; J gene: TRBJ2-2; CDR3 length: 15; D gene: NA; V gene: TRBV11-3; CDR3 DNA: TGTGCCAGCAGCCCTCTCGAAGGGGGCACCGGGGAGCTGTTTTTT; CDR3 protein: CASSPLEGGTGELFF
clone size: NA; J gene: TRBJ2-2; CDR3 length: 18; D gene: NA; V gene: TRBV4-1; CDR3 DNA: TGCGCCAGCAGCCGAGCCCTAGTTCCCCAGGGGAACACCGGGGAGCTGTTTTTT; CDR3 protein: CASSRALVPQGNTGELFF
clone size: NA; J gene: TRBJ2-5; CDR3 length: 16; D gene: TRBD2; V gene: TRBV6-1; CDR3 DNA: TGTGCCAGCAGTGAGGGGGTAGCGGGACCCCAAGAGACCCAGTACTTC; CDR3 protein: CASSEGVAGPQETQYF
clone size: once; J gene: TRBJ2-7; CDR3 length: 13; D gene: NA; V gene: TRBV6-5; CDR3 DNA: TGTGCCAGTCTCTTAGGACGGGGGTACGAGCAGTACTTC; CDR3 protein: CASLLGRGYEQYF
clone size: NA; J gene: TRBJ1-1; CDR3 length: 15; D gene: TRBD1; V gene: TRBV5-6; CDR3 DNA: TGTGCCAGCAGCTTGACAGGGGGCATGAACACTGAAGCTTTCTTT; CDR3 protein: CASSLTGGMNTEAFF
clone size: NA; J gene: TRBJ2-3; CDR3 length: 13; D gene: NA; V gene: TRBV19; CDR3 DNA: TGTGCCAGTACTAAAGCGGGCACAGATACGCAGTATTTT; CDR3 protein: CASTKAGTDTQYF
clone size: once; J gene: TRBJ1-2; CDR3 length: 14; D gene: TRBD1; V gene: TRBV19; CDR3 DNA: TGTGCCAGTAGTATAACAGGGGGGAACTATGGCTACACCTTC; CDR3 protein: CASSITGGNYGYTF
clone size: NA; J gene: TRBJ1-1; CDR3 length: 13; D gene: NA; V gene: TRBV7-9; CDR3 DNA: TGTGCCAGCAGCTTGGAGGGCAACACTGAAGCTTTCTTT; CDR3 protein: CASSLEGNTEAFF
clone size: NA; J gene: TRBJ2-7; CDR3 length: 16; D gene: NA; V gene: TRBV4-2; CDR3 DNA: TGTGCCAGCAGCCAGGGTGTGGGACTGAGCCCCTACGAGCAGTACTTC; CDR3 protein: CASSQGVGLSPYEQYF
clone size: NA; J gene: TRBJ1-1; CDR3 length: 15; D gene: TRBD1; V gene: TRBV11-2; CDR3 DNA: TGTGCCAGCAGCCTCCCAGGGGGGACGAACACTGAAGCTTTCTTT; CDR3 protein: CASSLPGGTNTEAFF
clone size: NA; J gene: TRBJ2-1; CDR3 length: 12; D gene: NA; V gene: TRBV7-6; CDR3 DNA: TGTGCCAGCAGTTTTACTAGTCGTGAGCAGTTCTTC; CDR3 protein: CASSFTSREQFF
clone size: NA; J gene: TRBJ2-3; CDR3 length: 17; D gene: TRBD2; V gene: TRBV9; CDR3 DNA: TGTGCCAGCAGCTCCCCCTCGAGCGGGAGACCCACAGATACGCAGTATTTT; CDR3 protein: CASSSPSSGRPTDTQYF
clone size: NA; J gene: TRBJ2-7; CDR3 length: 13; D gene: TRBD1; V gene: TRBV30; CDR3 DNA: TGTGCCTGGAGTTGGGACAGCTACTACGAGCAGTACTTC; CDR3 protein: CAWSWDSYYEQYF
clone size: NA; J gene: TRBJ2-3; CDR3 length: 18; D gene: TRBD2; V gene: TRBV27; CDR3 DNA: TGTGCCAGCAGTTTATTCCCCTTTCGCGGGAGTCAGTCAGATACGCAGTATTTT; CDR3 protein: CASSLFPFRGSQSDTQYF
clone size: NA; J gene: TRBJ2-1; CDR3 length: 14; D gene: NA; V gene: TRBV19; CDR3 DNA: TGTGCCAGTAGTCGGTCCATACAAGGGGATGAGCAGTTCTTC; CDR3 protein: CASSRSIQGDEQFF
clone size: NA; J gene: TRBJ1-1; CDR3 length: 15; D gene: NA; V gene: TRBV19; CDR3 DNA: TGTGCCAGTAGCATAGGCCGGGGAATGAACACTGAAGCTTTCTTT; CDR3 protein: CASSIGRGMNTEAFF
clone size: NA; J gene: TRBJ2-1; CDR3 length: 13; D gene: NA; V gene: TRBV6-5; CDR3 DNA: TGTGCCAGCCAAAAGGGGTTGCAGAATGAGCAGTTCTTC; CDR3 protein: CASQKGLQNEQFF
clone size: NA; J gene: TRBJ2-7; CDR3 length: 18; D gene: TRBD2; V gene: TRBV6-1; CDR3 DNA: TGTGCCAGCAGTGAAGGGGGGCCTAGCGGGAGGGCCAGATACGAGCAGTACTTC; CDR3 protein: CASSEGGPSGRARYEQYF
clone size: NA; J gene: TRBJ1-4; CDR3 length: 15; D gene: NA; V gene: TRBV5-1; CDR3 DNA: TGCGCCAGCAGCCTACTCAGGGGTTCGAATGAAAAACTGTTTTTT; CDR3 protein: CASSLLRGSNEKLFF
clone size: few; J gene: TRBJ2-7; CDR3 length: 14; D gene: NA; V gene: TRBV2; CDR3 DNA: TGTGCCAGCAGTGAAAGTACAGGGAAGTACGAGCAGTACTTC; CDR3 protein: CASSESTGKYEQYF
clone size: NA; J gene: TRBJ1-5; CDR3 length: 12; D gene: TRBD1; V gene: TRBV29-1; CDR3 DNA: TGCAGCGTTACAGGGGATGGTCAGCCCCAGCATTTT; CDR3 protein: CSVTGDGQPQHF
clone size: NA; J gene: TRBJ2-1; CDR3 length: 15; D gene: TRBD1; V gene: TRBV2; CDR3 DNA: TGTGCCAGGACCCGGTGGGACAGGGCGGATTCTGAGCAGTTCTTC; CDR3 protein: CARTRWDRADSEQFF
clone size: NA; J gene: TRBJ2-7; CDR3 length: 12; D gene: TRBD1; V gene: TRBV6-6; CDR3 DNA: TGTGCCACCTCAGGGGGTAGCCACGAGCAGTACTTC; CDR3 protein: CATSGGSHEQYF
clone size: NA; J gene: TRBJ2-7; CDR3 length: 15; D gene: TRBD2; V gene: TRBV4-1; CDR3 DNA: TGCGCCAGCAGCCAAGGTAGCGGGAGGGCTTATGAGCAGTACTTC; CDR3 protein: CASSQGSGRAYEQYF
clone size: NA; J gene: TRBJ2-2; CDR3 length: 14; D gene: NA; V gene: TRBV7-6; CDR3 DNA: TGTGCCAGCAGCCCTTCCCGTAGCTCCCGGGAGCTGTTTTTT; CDR3 protein: CASSPSRSSRELFF
clone size: NA; J gene: TRBJ2-7; CDR3 length: 15; D gene: TRBD2; V gene: TRBV9; CDR3 DNA: TGTGCCAGCAGCTTGAGTAGCGGGGAGTTCTACGAGCAGTACTTC; CDR3 protein: CASSLSSGEFYEQYF
clone size: NA; J gene: TRBJ1-2; CDR3 length: 13; D gene: NA; V gene: TRBV2; CDR3 DNA: TGTGCCAGCAGGATTCAACAGGGCTATGGCTACACCTTC; CDR3 protein: CASRIQQGYGYTF
clone size: NA; J gene: TRBJ2-1; CDR3 length: 13; D gene: TRBD1; V gene: TRBV19; CDR3 DNA: TGTGCCAGTACGGGACAGGGGCTTAATGAGCAGTTCTTC; CDR3 protein: CASTGQGLNEQFF
clone size: NA; J gene: TRBJ2-1; CDR3 length: 21; D gene: TRBD2; V gene: TRBV4-3; CDR3 DNA: TGCGCCAGCAGCCAGGGGACTAAGAACGGCAGGAGCTGGACTAGCGGCAATGAGCAGTTCTTC; CDR3 protein: CASSQGTKNGRSWTSGNEQFF
clone size: NA; J gene: TRBJ2-2; CDR3 length: 12; D gene: NA; V gene: TRBV7-9; CDR3 DNA: TGTGCCACCCCCCAGAACACCGGGGAGCTGTTTTTT; CDR3 protein: CATPQNTGELFF